Here is one T cell receptor beta chain with its context. CDR3 length: 14 residues. From germline, CDR1 is GTSNPN and CDR2 SVGIG (reference sequence). The V and J ends lost 3 bases and 0 bases respectively, with 9 bases between them. The data were obtained in a study of Ad26.COV2.S vaccination and SARS-CoV-2 variants. The wider study: Donor allocation was to the COV1001 Ad26.COV2.S trial arm.

Using immunoSEQ multiplex PCR, the repertoire was profiled, and TCRdb retains in-frame clones only, with some absent. The repertoire holds about 350,000 clones, with around 90% as singletons. The treatment: roughly 18 received Ad26.COV2.S at low or high dose, single or two shots; about five received placebo; per-sample allocation not given. The study sampled participants on day 63 after the first vaccine or placebo injection. The sequenced sample was peripheral blood, obtained in a trial of Ad26.COV2.S vaccine versus placebo. The rearrangement joins TRBV30 to TRBJ1-5; D unresolved. The sequence derives from a person aged 18-65 years who received the Ad26.COV2.S COVID-19 vaccine or a placebo. CDR3 amino acids: CAWRVRGSNQPQHF. In DNA, the CDR3 is TGTGCCTGGAGGGTCAGAGGTAGCAATCAGCCCCAGCATTTT.